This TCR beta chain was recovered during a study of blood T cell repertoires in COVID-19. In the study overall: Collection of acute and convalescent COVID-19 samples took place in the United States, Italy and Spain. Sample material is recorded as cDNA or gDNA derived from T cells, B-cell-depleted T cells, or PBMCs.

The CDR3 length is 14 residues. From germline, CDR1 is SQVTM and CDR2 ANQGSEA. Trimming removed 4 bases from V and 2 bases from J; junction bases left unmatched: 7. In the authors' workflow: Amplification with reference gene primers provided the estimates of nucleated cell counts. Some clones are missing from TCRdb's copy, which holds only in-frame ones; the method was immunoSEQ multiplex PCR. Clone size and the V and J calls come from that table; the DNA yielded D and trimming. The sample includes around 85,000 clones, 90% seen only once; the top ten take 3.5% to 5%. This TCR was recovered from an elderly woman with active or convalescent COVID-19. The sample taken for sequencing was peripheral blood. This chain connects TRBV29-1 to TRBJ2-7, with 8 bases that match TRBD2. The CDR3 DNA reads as TGCAGCGTTGTCGGGAGGGTCGGGGCCTACGAGCAGTACTTC. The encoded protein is CSVVGRVGAYEQYF.